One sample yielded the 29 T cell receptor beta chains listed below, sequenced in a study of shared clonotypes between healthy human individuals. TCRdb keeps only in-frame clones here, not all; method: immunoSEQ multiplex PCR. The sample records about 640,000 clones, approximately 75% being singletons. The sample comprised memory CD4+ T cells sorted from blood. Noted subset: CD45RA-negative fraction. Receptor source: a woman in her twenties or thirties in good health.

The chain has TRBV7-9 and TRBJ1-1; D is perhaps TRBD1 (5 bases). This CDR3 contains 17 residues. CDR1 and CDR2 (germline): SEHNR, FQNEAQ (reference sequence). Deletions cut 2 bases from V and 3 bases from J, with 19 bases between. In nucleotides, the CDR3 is TGTGCCAGCAGCTTAAGGGGTGCGAGGGAGGAGGACACTGAAGCTTTCTTT. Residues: CASSLRGAREEDTEAFF.

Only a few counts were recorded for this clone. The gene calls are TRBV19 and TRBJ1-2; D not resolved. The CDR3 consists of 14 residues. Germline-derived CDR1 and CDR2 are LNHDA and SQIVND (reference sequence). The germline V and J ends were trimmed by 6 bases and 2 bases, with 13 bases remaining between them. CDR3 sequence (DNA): TGTGCCAGTAGCACTGGGGTAGAGAACTATGGCTACACCTTC. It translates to CASSTGVENYGYTF.

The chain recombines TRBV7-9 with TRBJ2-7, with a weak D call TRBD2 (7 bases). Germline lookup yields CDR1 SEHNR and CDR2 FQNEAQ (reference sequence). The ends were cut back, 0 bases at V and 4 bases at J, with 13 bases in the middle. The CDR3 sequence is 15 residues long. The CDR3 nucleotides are TGTGCCAGCAGCTTAGCGCGGGGGCGAGGGTACGAGCAGTACTTC. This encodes CASSLARGRGYEQYF.

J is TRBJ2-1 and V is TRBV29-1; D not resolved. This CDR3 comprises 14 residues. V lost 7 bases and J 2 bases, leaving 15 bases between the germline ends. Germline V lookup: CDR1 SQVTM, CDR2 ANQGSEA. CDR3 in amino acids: CSAALRGTYNEQFF. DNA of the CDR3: TGCAGCGCAGCTCTGAGAGGAACCTACAATGAGCAGTTCTTC.

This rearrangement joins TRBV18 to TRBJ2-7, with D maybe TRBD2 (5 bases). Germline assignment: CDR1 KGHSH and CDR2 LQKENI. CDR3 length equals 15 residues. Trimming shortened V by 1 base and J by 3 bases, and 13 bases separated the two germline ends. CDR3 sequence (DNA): TGTGCCAGCTCACCACTTTCGCCCGGGATCTACGAGCAGTACTTC. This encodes CASSPLSPGIYEQYF.

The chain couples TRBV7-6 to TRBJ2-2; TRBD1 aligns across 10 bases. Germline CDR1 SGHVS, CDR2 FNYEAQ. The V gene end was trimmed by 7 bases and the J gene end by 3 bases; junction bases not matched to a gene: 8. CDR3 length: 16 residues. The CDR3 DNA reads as TGTGCCAGCACGCGACAGGGGGCAGGATACACCGGGGAGCTGTTTTTT. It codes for CASTRQGAGYTGELFF.

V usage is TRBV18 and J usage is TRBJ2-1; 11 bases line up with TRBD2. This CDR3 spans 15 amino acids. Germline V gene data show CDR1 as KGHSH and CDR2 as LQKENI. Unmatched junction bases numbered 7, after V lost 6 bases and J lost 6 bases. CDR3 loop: CASSPTGTSGNEQFF. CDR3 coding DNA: TGTGCCAGCTCTCCAACCGGGACTAGCGGCAATGAGCAGTTCTTC.

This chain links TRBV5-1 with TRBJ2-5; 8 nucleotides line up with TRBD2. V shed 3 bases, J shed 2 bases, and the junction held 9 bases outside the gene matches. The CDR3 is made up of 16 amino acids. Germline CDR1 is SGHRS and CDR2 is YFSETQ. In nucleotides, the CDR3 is TGCGCCAGCAGCTCCTTGGCGGGGGGCTCGCAAGAGACCCAGTACTTC. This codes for CASSSLAGGSQETQYF. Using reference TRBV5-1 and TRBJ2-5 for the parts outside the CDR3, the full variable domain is KAGVTQTPRYLIKTRGQQVTLSCSPISGHRSVSWYQQTPGQGLQFLFEYFSETQRNKGNFPGRFSGRQFSNSRSEMNVSTLELGDSALYLCASSSLAGGSQETQYFGPGTRLLVL.

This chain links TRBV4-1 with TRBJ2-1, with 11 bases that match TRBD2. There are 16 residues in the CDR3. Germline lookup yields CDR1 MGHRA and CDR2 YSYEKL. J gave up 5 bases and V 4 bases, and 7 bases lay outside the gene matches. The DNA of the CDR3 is TGCGCCAGCAGCCTTCGCCCGGGACTAGCGGACAATGAGCAGTTCTTC. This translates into CASSLRPGLADNEQFF.

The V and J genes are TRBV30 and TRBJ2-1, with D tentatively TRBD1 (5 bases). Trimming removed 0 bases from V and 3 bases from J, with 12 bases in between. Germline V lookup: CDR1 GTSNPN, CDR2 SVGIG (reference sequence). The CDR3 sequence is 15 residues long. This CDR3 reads CAWSVNQGYYNEQFF. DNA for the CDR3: TGTGCCTGGAGTGTAAACCAGGGCTACTACAATGAGCAGTTCTTC. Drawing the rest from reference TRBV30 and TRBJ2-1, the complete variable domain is SQTIHQWPATLVQPVGSPLSLECTVEGTSNPNLYWYRQAAGRGLQLLFYSVGIGQISSEVPQNLSASRPQDRQFILSSKKLLLSDSGFYLCAWSVNQGYYNEQFFGPGTRLTVL.

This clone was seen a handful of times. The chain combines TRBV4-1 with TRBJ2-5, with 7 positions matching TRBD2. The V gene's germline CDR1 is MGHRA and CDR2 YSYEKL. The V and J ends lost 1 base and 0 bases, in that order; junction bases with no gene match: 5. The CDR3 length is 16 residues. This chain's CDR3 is CASSQGLTSDQETQYF. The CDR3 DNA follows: TGCGCCAGCAGCCAAGGCCTAACTAGCGACCAAGAGACCCAGTACTTC.

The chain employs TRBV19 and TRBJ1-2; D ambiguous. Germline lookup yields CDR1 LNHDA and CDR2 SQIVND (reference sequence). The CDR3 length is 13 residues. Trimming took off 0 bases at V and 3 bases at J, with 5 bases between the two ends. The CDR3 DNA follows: TGTGCCAGTAGTATAGATTTGTACTATGGCTACACCTTC. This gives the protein CASSIDLYYGYTF.

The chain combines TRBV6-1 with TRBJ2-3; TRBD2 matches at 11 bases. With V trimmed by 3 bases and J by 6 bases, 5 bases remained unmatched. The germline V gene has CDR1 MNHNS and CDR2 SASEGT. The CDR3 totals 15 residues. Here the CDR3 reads CASSDLAGGSDTQYF. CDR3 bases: TGTGCCAGCAGTGACCTAGCGGGAGGATCCGATACGCAGTATTTT.

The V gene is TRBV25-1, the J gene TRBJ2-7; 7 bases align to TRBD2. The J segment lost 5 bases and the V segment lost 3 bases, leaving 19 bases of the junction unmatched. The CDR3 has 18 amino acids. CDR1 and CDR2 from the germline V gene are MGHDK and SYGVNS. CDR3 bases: TGTGCCAGCAGTGATCTCACTAGCGCGAGAGGACCCCGCGACGAGCAGTACTTC. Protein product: CASSDLTSARGPRDEQYF.

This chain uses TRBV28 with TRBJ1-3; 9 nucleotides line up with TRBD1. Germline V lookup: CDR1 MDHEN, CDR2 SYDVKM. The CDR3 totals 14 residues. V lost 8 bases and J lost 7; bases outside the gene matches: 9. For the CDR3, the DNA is TGTGCCAGCTATAGGACAGGGGTAATCAACACCATATATTTT. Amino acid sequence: CASYRTGVINTIYF.

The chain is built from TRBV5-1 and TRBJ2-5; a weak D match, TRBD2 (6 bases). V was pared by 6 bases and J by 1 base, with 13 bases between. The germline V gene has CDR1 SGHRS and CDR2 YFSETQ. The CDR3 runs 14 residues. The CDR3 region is CASTDGSGQETQYF. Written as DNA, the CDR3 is TGCGCCAGCACCGACGGGAGTGGCCAAGAGACCCAGTACTTC. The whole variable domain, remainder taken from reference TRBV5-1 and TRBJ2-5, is KAGVTQTPRYLIKTRGQQVTLSCSPISGHRSVSWYQQTPGQGLQFLFEYFSETQRNKGNFPGRFSGRQFSNSRSEMNVSTLELGDSALYLCASTDGSGQETQYFGPGTRLLVL.

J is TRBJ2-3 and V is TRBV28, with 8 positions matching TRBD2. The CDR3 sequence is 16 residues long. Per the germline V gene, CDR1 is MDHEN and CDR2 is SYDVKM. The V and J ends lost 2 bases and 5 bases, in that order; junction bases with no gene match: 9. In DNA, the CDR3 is TGTGCCAGCAGTTTAGGATCCAGCGGGAGAGGAGATACGCAGTATTTT. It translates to CASSLGSSGRGDTQYF.

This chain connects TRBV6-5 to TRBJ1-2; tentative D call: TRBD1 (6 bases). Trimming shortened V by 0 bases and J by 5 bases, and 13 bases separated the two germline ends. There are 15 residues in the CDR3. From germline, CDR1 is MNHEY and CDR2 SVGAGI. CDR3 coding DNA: TGTGCCAGCAGTTACTCCGGACAGATCTCTTATGGCTACACCTTC. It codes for CASSYSGQISYGYTF.

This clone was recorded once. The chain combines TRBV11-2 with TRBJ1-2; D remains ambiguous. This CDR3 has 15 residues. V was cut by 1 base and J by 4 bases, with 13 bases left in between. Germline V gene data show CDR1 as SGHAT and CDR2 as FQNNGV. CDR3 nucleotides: TGTGCCAGCAGCTTAGCCACTAGAGTTGCCTATGGCTACACCTTC. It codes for CASSLATRVAYGYTF. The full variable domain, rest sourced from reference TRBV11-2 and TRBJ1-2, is EAGVAQSPRYKIIEKRQSVAFWCNPISGHATLYWYQQILGQGPKLLIQFQNNGVVDDSQLPKDRFSAERLKGVDSTLKIQPAKLEDSAVYLCASSLATRVAYGYTFGSGTRLTVV.

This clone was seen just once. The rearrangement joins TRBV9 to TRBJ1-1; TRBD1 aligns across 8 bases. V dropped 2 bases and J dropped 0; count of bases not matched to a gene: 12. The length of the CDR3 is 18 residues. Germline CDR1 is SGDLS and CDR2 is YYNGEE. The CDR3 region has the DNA TGTGCCAGCAGCGTCAGGACAGGGATCGTTGCTATGAACACTGAAGCTTTCTTT. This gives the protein CASSVRTGIVAMNTEAFF.

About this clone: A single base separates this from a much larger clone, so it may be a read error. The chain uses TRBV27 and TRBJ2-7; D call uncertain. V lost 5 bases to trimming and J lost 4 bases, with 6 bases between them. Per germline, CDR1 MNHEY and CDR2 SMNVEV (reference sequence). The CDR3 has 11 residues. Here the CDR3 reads CASSQGYEQYF. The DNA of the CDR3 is TGTGCCAGCAGTCAAGGGTACGAGCAGTACTTC.

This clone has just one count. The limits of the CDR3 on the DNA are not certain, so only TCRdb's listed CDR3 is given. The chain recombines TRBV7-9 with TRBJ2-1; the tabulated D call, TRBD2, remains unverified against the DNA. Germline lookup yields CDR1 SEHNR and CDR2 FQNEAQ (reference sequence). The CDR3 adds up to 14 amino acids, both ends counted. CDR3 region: CASSLVGSGSKKFF.

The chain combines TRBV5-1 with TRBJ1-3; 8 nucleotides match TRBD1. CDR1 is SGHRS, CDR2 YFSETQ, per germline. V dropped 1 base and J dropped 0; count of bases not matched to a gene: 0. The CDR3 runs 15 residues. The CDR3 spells CASSLQGASGNTIYF. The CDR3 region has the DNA TGCGCCAGCAGCTTGCAGGGGGCCTCTGGAAACACCATATATTTT.

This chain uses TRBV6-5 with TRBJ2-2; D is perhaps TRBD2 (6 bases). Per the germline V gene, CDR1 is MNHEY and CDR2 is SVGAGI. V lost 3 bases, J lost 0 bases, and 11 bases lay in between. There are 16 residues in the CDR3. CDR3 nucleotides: TGTGCCAGCAGTTATTGGGGCGGGACGAACACCGGGGAGCTGTTTTTT. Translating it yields CASSYWGGTNTGELFF.

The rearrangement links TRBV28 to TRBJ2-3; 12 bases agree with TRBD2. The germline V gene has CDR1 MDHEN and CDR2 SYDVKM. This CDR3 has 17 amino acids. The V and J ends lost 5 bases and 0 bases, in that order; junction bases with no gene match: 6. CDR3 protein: CASSTTGLAGSTDTQYF. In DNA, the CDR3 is TGTGCCAGCAGTACCACAGGACTAGCGGGAAGCACAGATACGCAGTATTTT.

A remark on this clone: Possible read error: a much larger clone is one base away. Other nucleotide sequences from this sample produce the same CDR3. The CDR3 here is CASSLAGDQPQHF. The DNA of the CDR3 is TGTGCCAGCAGCTTAGCAGGGGATCAGCCCCAGCATTTT. V is TRBV11-2 and J is TRBJ1-5; the D gene is possibly TRBD1 (6 bases). Germline V gene data show CDR1 as SGHAT and CDR2 as FQNNGV. V lost 1 base to trimming and J lost 5 bases, with 6 bases between them. The CDR3 runs to 13 residues.

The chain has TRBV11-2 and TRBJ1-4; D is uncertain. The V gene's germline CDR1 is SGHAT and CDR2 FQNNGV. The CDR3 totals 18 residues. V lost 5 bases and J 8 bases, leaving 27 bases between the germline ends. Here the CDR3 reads CASSDLDPGMVISEKLFF. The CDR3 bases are TGTGCCAGCAGCGACTTGGACCCGGGGATGGTGATTTCGGAAAAACTGTTTTTT.

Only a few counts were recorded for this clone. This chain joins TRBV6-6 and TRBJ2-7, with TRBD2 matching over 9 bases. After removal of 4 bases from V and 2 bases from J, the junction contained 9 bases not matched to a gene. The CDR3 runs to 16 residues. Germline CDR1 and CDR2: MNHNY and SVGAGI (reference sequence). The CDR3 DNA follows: TGTGCCAGCAGTTCCGTACTAGCGGGCTACCCCTACGAGCAGTACTTC. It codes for CASSSVLAGYPYEQYF.

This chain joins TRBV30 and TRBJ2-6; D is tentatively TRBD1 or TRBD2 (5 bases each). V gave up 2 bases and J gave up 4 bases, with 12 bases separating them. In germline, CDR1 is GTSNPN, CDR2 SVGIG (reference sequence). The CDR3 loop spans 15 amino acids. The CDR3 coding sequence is TGTGCCTGGAGTCCCCGGGACCTGGGGGCCAACGTCCTGACTTTC. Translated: CAWSPRDLGANVLTF.